The 24 T cell receptor beta chains given below trace back to one sample, sequenced in a study of cytomegalovirus exposure and HLA in healthy donors. Both 60 Vbeta primers and 13 Jbeta primers went into the PCR. Clones were read by immunoSEQ multiplex PCR, and TCRdb kept only the in-frame ones, dropping some. The sample holds over 100,000 clones; 78% are singletons and the top ten take approximately 1.5%. The sample taken for sequencing was PBMCs. The receptors come from a female donor in good health and CMV-seronegative.

V gene TRBV6-6 combines with J gene TRBJ2-7; 9 bases are shared with TRBD1. CDR1 MNHNY and CDR2 SVGAGI come from the germline V gene (reference sequence). The CDR3 sequence is 16 residues long. J gave up 0 bases and V 0 bases, and 3 bases lay outside the gene matches. The CDR3 reads CASSYSGDRASYEQYF. Written as DNA, the CDR3 is TGTGCCAGCAGTTACTCAGGGGACAGGGCCTCCTACGAGCAGTACTTC.

This chain uses TRBV4-3 with TRBJ2-3; the match to TRBD2 covers 13 bases. J lost 4 bases, V lost 5 bases, and 9 bases had no gene match. Per the germline V gene, CDR1 is LGHNA and CDR2 is YSLEER. This CDR3 spans 17 amino acids. The CDR3 DNA reads TGCGCCAGCAGCAAGGGGACTAGCGGGGTCCAGGCAGATACGCAGTATTTT. Translating gives CASSKGTSGVQADTQYF.

The chain is built from TRBV4-3 and TRBJ1-5; 8 positions match TRBD1. Looked up from germline, CDR1 is LGHNA and CDR2 is YSLEER. Trimming took 3 bases from V and 6 from J; bases not matched to a gene: 7. The CDR3 loop spans 15 amino acids. The CDR3 loop reads CASSQAGGLGQPQHF. The CDR3 DNA follows: TGCGCCAGCAGCCAGGCAGGGGGCTTGGGTCAGCCCCAGCATTTT.

CDR3 amino acids: CASSLSVREGAYEQYF. The CDR3 DNA is TGTGCCAGCAGCTTATCGGTGCGGGAGGGCGCCTACGAGCAGTACTTC. This chain uses TRBV7-2 with TRBJ2-7; 9 bases map to TRBD2. CDR1 SGHTA and CDR2 FQGNSA come from the germline V gene. V shed 2 bases and J 2 bases; nucleotides not matched to a gene: 7. The length of the CDR3 is 16 residues.

This rearrangement joins TRBV5-5 to TRBJ1-5; D might be TRBD1 (5 bases). Germline V CDR1 and CDR2: SGHKS, YYEKEE (reference sequence). V lost 2 bases, J lost 0 bases, and 15 bases lay in between. The CDR3 spans 17 residues. DNA for the CDR3: TGTGCCAGCAGCTTAAGGGACTCCCTAAATAGCAATCAGCCCCAGCATTTT. Translating gives CASSLRDSLNSNQPQHF.

This clone was seen only once. The chain recombines TRBV6-1 with TRBJ1-6; D remains ambiguous. The CDR3 runs to 14 residues. The ends were cut back, 7 bases at V and 0 bases at J, with 7 bases in the middle. CDR1 and CDR2 from the germline V gene are MNHNS and SASEGT. The CDR3 region has the DNA TGTGCCAGCATACCGAGCTCCTATAATTCACCCCTCCACTTT. It is translated as CASIPSSYNSPLHF.

This sequence joins TRBV7-6 and TRBJ2-2, with 7 nucleotides matching TRBD2. Per germline, CDR1 SGHVS and CDR2 FNYEAQ. V lost 4 bases, J lost 4 bases, and 6 bases stayed unmatched. CDR3 size: 15 residues. DNA of the CDR3: TGTGCCAGCAGCTCCTCCGGCGGGGGCACCGGGGAGCTGTTTTTT. Amino acid sequence: CASSSSGGGTGELFF.

The rearrangement links TRBV9 to TRBJ2-7; unclear D gene. CDR1 and CDR2 (germline): SGDLS, YYNGEE. Trimming removed 3 bases at V and 6 bases at J, with 10 bases between. The CDR3 runs 12 residues. CDR3 nucleotides: TGTGCCAGCAGCGACTCCCCGGGCGAGCAGTACTTC. Amino acids: CASSDSPGEQYF.

V usage is TRBV9 and J usage is TRBJ2-7; TRBD2 matches 15 bases. After removal of 3 bases from V and 7 bases from J, the junction contained 8 bases not matched to a gene. The CDR3 spans 16 residues. From germline, CDR1 is SGDLS and CDR2 YYNGEE. For the CDR3, the DNA is TGTGCCAGCAGCGCCGGACTAGCGGGAGGGCCAGGGGAGCAGTACTTC. This translates into CASSAGLAGGPGEQYF.

The rearrangement joins TRBV4-2 to TRBJ1-6; the D gene is possibly TRBD1 (6 bases). V dropped 4 bases and J dropped 8 bases, with 12 bases sitting between them. Germline CDR1 LGHNA, CDR2 YNFKEQ. The CDR3 has 14 residues. CDR3 coding DNA: TGTGCCAGCAGCCTAGGGGGAAATTATTCACCCCTCCACTTT. Translation: CASSLGGNYSPLHF.

This chain connects TRBV27 to TRBJ2-7; 8 bases fit TRBD2. Per the germline V gene, CDR1 is MNHEY and CDR2 is SMNVEV (reference sequence). The length of the CDR3 is 16 residues. J gave up 0 bases and V 8 bases, and 12 bases lay outside the gene matches. The CDR3 protein is CASREGGQAPSYEQYF. DNA for the CDR3: TGTGCCAGCCGGGAGGGTGGGCAGGCCCCCTCCTACGAGCAGTACTTC.

V is TRBV5-1 and J is TRBJ1-6, with a possible D match to TRBD1 (6 bases). V lost 3 bases and J lost 8, with 6 bases in between. There are 12 residues in the CDR3. Germline CDR1 and CDR2: SGHRS and YFSETQ. The CDR3 nucleotides are TGCGCCAGCAGCTCAGGGGATTCACCCCTCCACTTT. It translates to CASSSGDSPLHF. Drawing the rest from reference TRBV5-1 and TRBJ1-6, the complete variable domain is KAGVTQTPRYLIKTRGQQVTLSCSPISGHRSVSWYQQTPGQGLQFLFEYFSETQRNKGNFPGRFSGRQFSNSRSEMNVSTLELGDSALYLCASSSGDSPLHFGNGTRLTVT.

The DNA for the CDR3 is TGTGCCAGCTCACCGCCTAGGGGTGCGTTGAGCATCGAGCAGTACTTC. The encoded protein is CASSPPRGALSIEQYF. This rearrangement joins TRBV18 to TRBJ2-7, with D possibly matching TRBD1 (5 bases). The CDR3 length is 16 residues. In germline, CDR1 is KGHSH, CDR2 LQKENI. The V gene lost 3 bases and the J gene lost 6 bases, with 21 bases spanning the gap.

J is TRBJ2-7 and V is TRBV10-3; D possibly corresponds to TRBD1 (6 bases). The germline V gene has CDR1 ENHRY and CDR2 SYGVKD. V was clipped by 11 bases and J by 4 bases, with 21 bases between them. This CDR3 contains 14 residues. For the CDR3, the DNA is TGTGCCGCCCAGGGGCAGGGGAAACTTTACGAGCAGTACTTC. Translated: CAAQGQGKLYEQYF.

The chain is built from TRBV6-5 and TRBJ1-3; TRBD1 aligns across 9 bases. This CDR3 region has 14 residues. V lost 5 bases and J lost 2; bases outside the gene matches: 1. Germline V lookup: CDR1 MNHEY, CDR2 SVGAGI. Here the CDR3 DNA reads TGTGCCAGCAGTAGGACAGGGGCTGGAAACACCATATATTTT. This encodes CASSRTGAGNTIYF.

This chain links TRBV5-1 with TRBJ2-6; 9 bases fit TRBD1. The CDR3 totals 18 residues. Germline CDR1 is SGHRS and CDR2 is YFSETQ. The trim removed 2 bases at V and 4 bases at J, leaving 10 bases unmatched. CDR3 protein: CASSFDGQGFEGANVLTF. The CDR3 bases are TGCGCCAGCAGCTTCGATGGACAGGGGTTCGAAGGGGCCAACGTCCTGACTTTC.

The chain joins TRBV7-2 to TRBJ2-1, with D possibly TRBD2 on 6 matching bases. The CDR3 has 14 amino acids. Trimming took off 2 bases at V and 5 bases at J, with 10 bases between the two ends. Germline CDR1 SGHTA, CDR2 FQGNSA. The CDR3 sequence: CASSLSWGDNEQFF. The CDR3 nucleotides are TGTGCCAGCAGCTTATCTTGGGGGGACAATGAGCAGTTCTTC.

J is TRBJ1-1 and V is TRBV19; no clear D. CDR3 length equals 13 residues. V shed 2 bases and J shed 4 bases, with 8 bases lying between them. The V gene's germline CDR1 is LNHDA and CDR2 SQIVND (reference sequence). As DNA, the CDR3 is TGTGCCAGTAGTATAAGTCCGGGCACTGAAGCTTTCTTT. Translating it yields CASSISPGTEAFF.

The J gene is TRBJ2-1, the V gene TRBV7-2; 9 bases are a match to TRBD1. CDR1 and CDR2 (germline): SGHTA, FQGNSA. V gave up 4 bases and J gave up 5 bases; unmatched junction bases: 9. This CDR3 has 16 residues. The CDR3 region is CASSYNPGQGDNEQFF. CDR3 DNA sequence: TGTGCCAGCAGCTACAATCCGGGACAGGGCGACAATGAGCAGTTCTTC.

CDR3 DNA: TGTGCCACCAGACCCGGACAGGTCTATAATTCACCCCTCCACTTT. It yields the protein CATRPGQVYNSPLHF. The J gene is TRBJ1-6, the V gene TRBV15; 7 positions match TRBD1. Germline V gene sequence: CDR1 LNHNV, CDR2 YYDKDF (reference sequence). The CDR3 covers 15 residues. V lost 6 bases to trimming and J lost 3 bases; unmatched junction nucleotides: 5.

The chain uses TRBV28 and TRBJ1-5, with a tentative D call TRBD1 (6 bases). V was cut by 6 bases and J by 2 bases, with 17 bases left in between. Germline values: CDR1 MDHEN, CDR2 SYDVKM. This CDR3 has 16 amino acids. CDR3 in DNA: TGTGCCAGCAGGGCCGGACAGAGAAAGGGCAATCAGCCCCAGCATTTT. Translating gives CASRAGQRKGNQPQHF. Filled out from reference TRBV28 and TRBJ1-5, the complete variable domain reads DVKVTQSSRYLVKRTGEKVFLECVQDMDHENMFWYRQDPGLGLRLIYFSYDVKMKEKGDIPEGYSVSREKKERFSLILESASTNQTSMYLCASRAGQRKGNQPQHFGDGTRLSIL.

This clone was recorded only once. The CDR3 DNA reads as TGTGCCTGCTTCCGACAGGGGGGGTACGAGCAGTACTTC. Translating gives CACFRQGGYEQYF. V is TRBV6-1 and J is TRBJ2-7, with TRBD1 matching 9 bases. Losses at the gene ends were 11 bases for V and 4 bases for J; bases not matched to a gene: 9. CDR1 MNHNS and CDR2 SASEGT come from the germline V gene. The CDR3 has 13 residues.

This clone was picked up a small number of times. The chain is built from TRBV11-2 and TRBJ2-7; 8 positions agree with TRBD2. The CDR3 runs 14 residues. The V gene's germline CDR1 is SGHAT and CDR2 FQNNGV. The V gene end was trimmed by 5 bases and the J gene end by 3 bases; junction bases not matched to a gene: 6. For the CDR3, the DNA is TGTGCCAGCAGCCCGACTAGCGTAGGCTACGAGCAGTACTTC. This codes for CASSPTSVGYEQYF.

This clone is labeled medium-sized. The chain carries TRBV27 and TRBJ1-1, with D possibly being TRBD1 (5 bases). The CDR3 extends over 14 amino acids. CDR1 and CDR2 (germline): MNHEY, SMNVEV (reference sequence). The ends were cut back, 6 bases at V and 0 bases at J, with 11 bases in the middle. CDR3 sequence: CASRAGGMNTEAFF. The CDR3 DNA follows: TGTGCCAGCAGGGCGGGGGGGATGAACACTGAAGCTTTCTTT.